This entry lists 9 T cell receptor beta chains sequenced from one sample in a study of cytomegalovirus exposure and HLA in healthy donors. PCR was performed using 60 Vbeta and 13 Jbeta primers. Clones were read by immunoSEQ multiplex PCR, and TCRdb kept only the in-frame ones, dropping some. The table lists roughly 82,000 clones, about three quarters of them singletons. Sequencing input: PBMCs. The receptors shown here come from a woman aged 40-49 years in good health and CMV-seropositive.

The gene calls are TRBV5-1 and TRBJ1-5, with 8 bases that match TRBD1. The CDR3 is made up of 13 amino acids. Trimming removed 4 bases from V and 5 bases from J; junction bases left unmatched: 2. Looked up from germline, CDR1 is SGHRS and CDR2 is YFSETQ. The CDR3 DNA follows: TGCGCCAGCAGCATACAGGGGGATCAGCCCCAGCATTTT. It translates to CASSIQGDQPQHF.

V is TRBV5-1 and J is TRBJ2-7; 9 nucleotides agree with TRBD2. The CDR3 runs 15 residues. With 0 bases clipped from V and 2 bases from J, the junction kept 3 bases outside the gene matches. Germline CDR1 reads SGHRS; CDR2 reads YFSETQ. This CDR3 is CASSLDAGGPYEQYF. The CDR3 DNA reads TGCGCCAGCAGCTTGGATGCGGGAGGGCCCTACGAGCAGTACTTC.

The chain joins TRBV7-9 to TRBJ2-7; D gene uncertain. CDR3 size: 12 residues. The V and J ends lost 1 base and 6 bases respectively, with 7 bases between them. Germline V gene lookup returns CDR1 SEHNR and CDR2 FQNEAQ (reference sequence). The CDR3 bases are TGTGCCAGCAGCTTAGACTATCGCGAGCAGTACTTC. Residues: CASSLDYREQYF.

There are a few counts of this clone. The CDR3 coding sequence is TGCGCCAGCAGCCAAACGGGGGTGGTCGCTTTCTTT. Translating gives CASSQTGVVAFF. The chain uses TRBV4-1 and TRBJ1-1, with a possible D match to TRBD1 (5 bases). Trimming removed 2 bases from V and 11 bases from J, with 12 bases in between. The CDR3 covers 12 residues. CDR1 is MGHRA, CDR2 YSYEKL, per germline.

The rearrangement links TRBV5-1 to TRBJ1-2; D gene uncertain. In germline, CDR1 is SGHRS, CDR2 YFSETQ. V lost 0 bases, J lost 7 bases, and 10 bases lay in between. CDR3 length equals 13 residues. CDR3 region: CASSLDSGRGYTF. CDR3 coding DNA: TGCGCCAGCAGCTTGGACAGCGGCCGTGGCTACACCTTC.

This chain joins TRBV23-1 and TRBJ2-1; TRBD1 aligns across 9 bases. TRBV23-1 is treated as an ORF (open reading frame) with a function not yet certain. With V trimmed by 1 base and J by 4 bases, 5 bases remained unmatched. This CDR3 has 16 amino acids. The CDR3 protein is CASSQFDRGKYNEQFF. DNA of the CDR3: TGCGCCAGCAGTCAATTCGACAGGGGGAAATACAATGAGCAGTTCTTC.

This clone was counted once. This chain joins TRBV5-4 and TRBJ2-2; weak D call: TRBD1 (6 bases). Germline assignment: CDR1 SGHNT and CDR2 YYREEE (reference sequence). The CDR3 covers 15 residues. Trimming removed 1 base from V and 7 bases from J, with 14 bases in between. In DNA, the CDR3 is TGTGCCAGCAGCTTGCGGGGAGCAGGGGTCGGGGAGCTGTTTTTT. It yields the protein CASSLRGAGVGELFF.

The chain recombines TRBV2 with TRBJ2-7, with 10 bases lining up with TRBD1. CDR1 and CDR2 from the germline V gene are SNHLY and FYNNEI. V trimming: 6 bases; J trimming: 5 bases; junction bases outside the gene matches: 7. The CDR3 is 14 residues long. The CDR3 loop is CASRAGTGANEQYF. The CDR3 DNA reads as TGTGCCAGCAGAGCCGGGACAGGGGCTAACGAGCAGTACTTC.

The V gene is TRBV11-2, the J gene TRBJ2-5; maybe TRBD2 (5 bases). This CDR3 spans 14 amino acids. Trimming removed 5 bases at V and 5 bases at J, with 15 bases between. Germline CDR1 reads SGHAT; CDR2 reads FQNNGV. The CDR3 DNA is TGTGCCAGCAGCCGTAATGGACTCACGGAGACCCAGTACTTC. As protein: CASSRNGLTETQYF.